These 25 T cell receptor beta chains originate from one sample sequenced in a study of shared clonotypes between healthy human individuals (dated by TCRdb to about 2020). CD8 naive samples were CD45RO-negative cells positively selected for CCR7, giving a CD45RA+CCR7+ population that excluded TemRA cells. Library method: the immunoSEQ multiplex PCR assay. The table was pulled from immuneACCESS by TCRdb, which kept in-frame rearrangements only. Such tables lose some clones; where checked, under half of the loss comes from unresolved V genes, and the rest has no known cause. Within this sample are around 2.1 million clones, with about 93% of them counted one time only. The ten largest account for more than 1.5% of the sample. The specimen was naive CD8+ T cells from PBMCs. Explained via the paper, the cell subset or site label denotes: CD45RA+CCR7+. The receptor source for this set is a man aged 18 to 35 in good health. Some clones in this sample may be carry-over from other donors' samples.

The chain employs TRBV29-1 and TRBJ1-3; D perhaps matches TRBD1 (5 bases). The CDR3 is 13 amino acids. V was shortened by 5 bases and J by 2 bases, with 10 bases between the two germline ends. Germline V gene data show CDR1 as SQVTM and CDR2 as ANQGSEA. The CDR3 protein is CSVQGSPGNTIYF. The CDR3 DNA reads TGCAGCGTTCAGGGTAGTCCTGGAAACACCATATATTTT.

About this clone itself: The same CDR3 also results from other DNA sequences found in this sample. The chain is built from TRBV27 and TRBJ2-2, with D uncertain. The CDR3 loop spans 13 amino acids. The ends were cut back, 1 base at V and 5 bases at J, with 5 bases in the middle. Germline CDR1 is MNHEY and CDR2 is SMNVEV (reference sequence). In nucleotides, the CDR3 is TGTGCCAGCAGTTTATTAAGTACCGGGGAGCTGTTTTTT. Protein product: CASSLLSTGELFF.

The chain has TRBV19 and TRBJ2-5; D possibly uses TRBD1 or TRBD2 (5 bases each). Trimming shortened V by 3 bases and J by 5 bases, and 19 bases separated the two germline ends. The V gene's germline CDR1 is LNHDA and CDR2 SQIVND (reference sequence). The CDR3 spans 16 residues. CDR3 residues: CASSIGAEMTWETQYF. The CDR3 DNA is TGTGCCAGTAGTATCGGGGCTGAAATGACTTGGGAGACCCAGTACTTC.

The chain has TRBV19 and TRBJ2-1; D gene unclear. CDR1 is LNHDA, CDR2 SQIVND, per germline (reference sequence). V was pared by 3 bases and J by 3 bases, with 6 bases between. The CDR3 spans 13 residues. Written as DNA, the CDR3 is TGTGCCAGTAGTATGGCGTACTACAATGAGCAGTTCTTC. This gives the protein CASSMAYYNEQFF.

A word on this clone: Other DNA sequences in the sample encode the same CDR3. The chain has TRBV27 and TRBJ2-7, with D possibly being TRBD1 (6 bases). V was pared by 4 bases and J by 2 bases, with 6 bases between. Looked up from germline, CDR1 is MNHEY and CDR2 is SMNVEV (reference sequence). This CDR3 is 12 amino acids long. CDR3 residues: CASSSGAYEQYF. The CDR3 region has the DNA TGTGCCAGCAGTTCAGGGGCCTACGAGCAGTACTTC.

The rearrangement uses TRBV12-5 and TRBJ2-3; 7 positions agree with TRBD1. The CDR3 sequence is 15 residues long. V shed 5 bases, J shed 1 base, and the junction held 6 bases outside the gene matches. The germline gives CDR1 LGHNT, CDR2 FRNRAP. For the CDR3, the DNA is TGTGCTAGTGGTGATACAGGGGCCGGCACAGATACGCAGTATTTT. Residues: CASGDTGAGTDTQYF.

Here the CDR3 DNA reads TGCGCCAGCAGCGAAGGGACAGGTAATCAGCCCCAGCATTTT. Amino acids: CASSEGTGNQPQHF. The chain uses TRBV5-1 and TRBJ1-5; 8 bases are a match to TRBD1. This CDR3 spans 14 amino acids. Germline V gives CDR1 SGHRS, CDR2 YFSETQ. Trimming cost V 4 bases and J 4 bases; bases outside gene matches: 4.

The V call is TRBV14, the J call TRBJ2-7; D tentatively reads TRBD1 or TRBD2 (6 bases each). The CDR3 is made up of 14 amino acids. V was pared by 1 base and J by 6 bases, with 13 bases between. CDR1 is SGHDN, CDR2 FVKESK, per germline. The CDR3 nucleotides read TGTGCCAGCAGCCAAGGAAGTTCGGGGGCCGAGCAGTACTTC. Translating it yields CASSQGSSGAEQYF.

The genes are TRBV27 and TRBJ2-3; TRBD2 matches 8 bases. The germline V gene has CDR1 MNHEY and CDR2 SMNVEV (reference sequence). The trim removed 1 base at V and 2 bases at J, leaving 5 bases unmatched. The CDR3 length is 16 residues. CDR3 coding DNA: TGTGCCAGCAGTTTATATAGCGGGGCTTCCACAGATACGCAGTATTTT. It yields the protein CASSLYSGASTDTQYF.

The rearrangement uses TRBV27 and TRBJ1-3; D is uncertain. V was trimmed by 1 base and J by 0 bases, leaving 7 bases between them. Germline-derived CDR1 and CDR2 are MNHEY and SMNVEV (reference sequence). The CDR3 extends over 15 amino acids. The CDR3 region is CASSLYLISGNTIYF. CDR3 DNA: TGTGCCAGCAGTTTATACCTGATCTCTGGAAACACCATATATTTT.

Only a few counts were recorded for this clone. The chain links TRBV29-1 to TRBJ1-4; 12 nucleotides line up with TRBD1. Trimming at V came to 7 bases and at J to 4 bases, leaving 10 bases not matched to a gene. The CDR3 runs to 16 residues. CDR1 and CDR2 (germline): SQVTM, ANQGSEA. CDR3 sequence: CSAYPGQGAGNEKLFF. In DNA, the CDR3 is TGCAGCGCCTACCCGGGACAGGGGGCAGGTAATGAAAAACTGTTTTTT.

This chain connects TRBV9 to TRBJ1-6; the D gene is possibly TRBD1 (6 bases). Germline CDR1 SGDLS, CDR2 YYNGEE. The CDR3 contains 16 residues. V was clipped by 3 bases and J by 7 bases, with 17 bases between them. Written as DNA, the CDR3 is TGTGCCAGCAGCGGGGGGCCAGCGGCGGGGAATTCACCCCTCCACTTT. This sequence encodes CASSGGPAAGNSPLHF.

The V gene is TRBV9, the J gene TRBJ2-1, with D tentatively TRBD2 (7 bases). Germline lookup yields CDR1 SGDLS and CDR2 YYNGEE. The CDR3 length is 15 residues. V was shortened by 4 bases and J by 7 bases, with 18 bases between the two germline ends. CDR3 sequence reads: CASSTPVEGGNEQFF. CDR3 in DNA: TGTGCCAGCAGCACCCCAGTAGAGGGGGGGAATGAGCAGTTCTTC.

The chain has TRBV28 and TRBJ2-5, with TRBD2 matching 10 bases. The DNA end favors TRBJ2-7, so the J call may be wrong. The CDR3 covers 15 residues. In germline, CDR1 is MDHEN, CDR2 SYDVKM. CDR3 amino acids: CASSLTSGKAYEQYF. In nucleotides, the CDR3 is TGTGCCAGCAGCCTAACTAGCGGGAAGGCCTACGAGCAGTACTTC.

This clone was found a few times. V gene TRBV19 combines with J gene TRBJ1-5; D is possibly TRBD1 (6 bases). CDR3 length: 13 residues. CDR1 and CDR2 from the germline V gene are LNHDA and SQIVND (reference sequence). V lost 6 bases, J lost 6 bases, and 12 bases lay in between. Here the CDR3 DNA reads TGTGCCAGTAGACCACAGGGTAGTCAGCCCCAGCATTTT. This gives the protein CASRPQGSQPQHF.

The chain is built from TRBV6-1 and TRBJ1-5; D gene ambiguous. V lost 2 bases and J lost 1, with 12 bases in between. The CDR3 runs 16 residues. CDR1 is MNHNS and CDR2 is SASEGT in the germline V gene. DNA for the CDR3: TGTGCCAGCAGTGAAATGGGGATCGGAAGCAATCAGCCCCAGCATTTT. Translation gives CASSEMGIGSNQPQHF.

The chain couples TRBV7-9 to TRBJ2-5; no clear D gene. V lost 8 bases, J lost 0 bases, and 7 bases lay in between. Germline V lookup: CDR1 SEHNR, CDR2 FQNEAQ (reference sequence). There are 12 residues in the CDR3. The CDR3: CASRSNQETQYF. The CDR3 DNA follows: TGTGCCAGCCGGTCGAACCAAGAGACCCAGTACTTC. The full variable domain, with the rest looked up from reference TRBV7-9 and TRBJ2-5, is DTGVSQNPRHKITKRGQNVTFRCDPISEHNRLYWYRQTLGQGPEFLTYFQNEAQLEKSRLLSDRFSAERPKGSFSTLEIQRTEQGDSAMYLCASRSNQETQYFGPGTRLLVL.

The rearrangement joins TRBV7-9 to TRBJ2-7; a possible D gene is TRBD2 (6 bases). Germline V gene data show CDR1 as SEHNR and CDR2 as FQNEAQ (reference sequence). Deletions cut 5 bases from V and 3 bases from J, with 17 bases between. There are 15 residues in the CDR3. The CDR3 coding sequence is TGTGCCAGCAGCCCACAAGCGGGTTCAGTCTACGAGCAGTACTTC. Amino acid sequence: CASSPQAGSVYEQYF.

V is TRBV16 and J is TRBJ1-2, with D unclear. CDR1 and CDR2 (germline): KGHSY, FQNENV. V was pared by 4 bases and J by 3 bases, with 6 bases between. This CDR3 is 12 amino acids long. The CDR3 sequence: CASSPRDYGYTF. As DNA, the CDR3 is TGTGCCAGCAGCCCCCGGGACTATGGCTACACCTTC.

The rearrangement links TRBV7-9 to TRBJ2-7; 11 bases agree with TRBD2. Germline values: CDR1 SEHNR, CDR2 FQNEAQ (reference sequence). V was pared by 10 bases and J by 5 bases, with 10 bases of the junction left unmatched. The CDR3 is made up of 14 amino acids. CDR3 protein: CATLLAGGPDEQYF. CDR3 DNA: TGTGCCACCCTCTTAGCGGGAGGGCCCGACGAGCAGTACTTC.

The chain links TRBV2 to TRBJ1-5, with 10 bases that match TRBD1. The germline gives CDR1 SNHLY, CDR2 FYNNEI. The CDR3 consists of 15 residues. J gave up 6 bases and V 6 bases, and 8 bases lay outside the gene matches. CDR3 sequence: CASSRGTGVGQPQHF. The CDR3, as DNA: TGTGCCAGCAGCCGCGGGACAGGGGTAGGTCAGCCCCAGCATTTT.

V gene TRBV28 combines with J gene TRBJ2-7; D gene ambiguous. The CDR3 is 12 residues long. Trimming took 3 bases from V and 6 from J, leaving 9 bases between them. The germline CDR1 and CDR2 sequences are MDHEN and SYDVKM. The chain's CDR3 is CASSLALTEQYF. CDR3 nucleotide sequence: TGTGCCAGCAGTTTGGCCCTAACCGAGCAGTACTTC.

The chain uses TRBV28 and TRBJ1-4; D ambiguous. Germline V lookup: CDR1 MDHEN, CDR2 SYDVKM. This CDR3 has 16 residues. The germline V and J ends were trimmed by 5 bases and 0 bases, with 13 bases remaining between them. The CDR3 DNA sequence: TGTGCCAGCAGTATTCGGGTTGGAGCAACTAATGAAAAACTGTTTTTT. Amino acid sequence: CASSIRVGATNEKLFF.

This sequence joins TRBV4-2 and TRBJ2-5; the D is unclear. V was shortened by 6 bases and J by 1 base, with 9 bases between the two germline ends. The V gene's germline CDR1 is LGHNA and CDR2 YNFKEQ. This CDR3 is built from 13 residues. The DNA of the CDR3 is TGTGCCAGCAGTTTTTCCAGCCAAGAGACCCAGTACTTC. Amino acids: CASSFSSQETQYF.

The chain has TRBV7-9 and TRBJ2-1; 11 bases are shared with TRBD2. The V segment lost 3 bases and the J segment 7 bases; nucleotides outside the gene matches: 2. The germline V gene has CDR1 SEHNR and CDR2 FQNEAQ (reference sequence). This CDR3 has 14 amino acids. The CDR3 coding sequence is TGTGCCAGCAGCTTGAGGACTAGCGGGAATGAGCAGTTCTTC. Its protein is CASSLRTSGNEQFF.